The 18 T cell receptor beta chains below were found in one sample sequenced in a study of cytomegalovirus exposure and HLA in healthy donors. The study ran its PCR with 60 Vbeta and 13 Jbeta primers. Measured with immunoSEQ multiplex PCR; TCRdb has only the in-frame clones, and not every one. The sample lists approximately 140,000 clones; 80% were seen once. The sequencing sample was made of PBMCs. The receptor source for this set is a male donor in good health and CMV-seropositive.

The CDR3 nucleotides are TGTGCCAGCAGCCACCGGACAGGGGGCGTTAATGAAAAACTGTTTTTT. Translation gives CASSHRTGGVNEKLFF. The genes are TRBV5-4 and TRBJ1-4; 11 bases match TRBD1. Germline loops: CDR1 SGHNT, CDR2 YYREEE (reference sequence). J gave up 4 bases and V 4 bases, and 6 bases lay outside the gene matches. The CDR3 runs to 16 residues.

The V gene is TRBV9, the J gene TRBJ1-1; TRBD1 might be the D (6 bases). Trimming removed 3 bases at V and 1 base at J, with 7 bases between. Germline V gene data show CDR1 as SGDLS and CDR2 as YYNGEE. CDR3 size: 13 residues. The CDR3 coding sequence is TGTGCCAGCAGCGCGGGACAGAACACTGAAGCTTTCTTT. This gives the protein CASSAGQNTEAFF.

This sequence joins TRBV2 and TRBJ1-5, with D unclear. Germline-derived CDR1 and CDR2 are SNHLY and FYNNEI. The CDR3 extends over 15 amino acids. Trimming left V 6 bases short and J 6 bases short, with 18 bases between. The CDR3 loop reads CASRAAWERGQPQHF. The CDR3 DNA sequence: TGTGCCAGCAGGGCGGCCTGGGAGCGGGGTCAGCCCCAGCATTTT.

The sample holds a few counts of this clone. The rearrangement uses TRBV29-1 and TRBJ1-2; 9 bases fit TRBD1. The CDR3 totals 12 residues. J lost 8 bases, V lost 7 bases, and 8 bases had no gene match. Per germline, CDR1 SQVTM and CDR2 ANQGSEA. The chain's CDR3 is CSALTGGGGYTF. CDR3 nucleotides: TGCAGCGCCCTGACAGGGGGGGGCGGCTACACCTTC.

J is TRBJ2-5 and V is TRBV5-1; 8 positions agree with TRBD2. The CDR3 is 17 residues long. V lost 0 bases and J lost 8; bases outside the gene matches: 15. From germline, CDR1 is SGHRS and CDR2 YFSETQ. DNA of the CDR3: TGCGCCAGCAGCTTGGATCCCTCAAGCGGGGGCGCAGGCACCCAGTACTTC. Its translation: CASSLDPSSGGAGTQYF.

The chain carries TRBV5-6 and TRBJ2-7; D might be TRBD1 (6 bases). CDR1 and CDR2 (germline): SGHDT, YYEEEE. The CDR3 extends over 14 amino acids. The germline V and J ends were trimmed by 5 bases and 2 bases, with 14 bases remaining between them. The CDR3 DNA sequence: TGTGCCAGCAGGCCGCAGGACAGCACCTACGAGCAGTACTTC. Protein: CASRPQDSTYEQYF.

The V gene is TRBV29-1, the J gene TRBJ1-5; a possible D gene is TRBD1 (5 bases). V lost 7 bases and J 0 bases, leaving 13 bases between the germline ends. The V gene's germline CDR1 is SQVTM and CDR2 ANQGSEA. The CDR3 has 14 amino acids. The CDR3 region is CSEEGLSSNQPQHF. Written as DNA, the CDR3 is TGCAGCGAGGAGGGGCTATCTAGCAATCAGCCCCAGCATTTT.

This sequence joins TRBV25-1 and TRBJ1-4; D uncertain. CDR3 length: 13 residues. The V and J ends lost 9 bases and 7 bases respectively, with 15 bases between them. Germline CDR1 is MGHDK and CDR2 is SYGVNS. CDR3 sequence reads: CASTDGQAEKLFF. CDR3 DNA: TGTGCCAGTACCGACGGCCAGGCTGAAAAACTGTTTTTT.

The V gene is TRBV13, the J gene TRBJ2-7, with 9 bases matching TRBD2. CDR3 length: 16 residues. Per the germline V gene, CDR1 is PRHDT and CDR2 is FYEKMQ (reference sequence). J was trimmed by 2 bases and V by 5 bases; bases with no gene match: 10. CDR3: CASSPSVAGVTYEQYF. Here the CDR3 DNA reads TGTGCCAGCAGCCCTTCGGTAGCGGGGGTGACCTACGAGCAGTACTTC.

The chain is built from TRBV5-1 and TRBJ2-3; maybe TRBD1 (6 bases). CDR1 and CDR2 (germline): SGHRS, YFSETQ. V lost 6 bases to trimming and J lost 5 bases, with 10 bases between them. The CDR3 is 12 amino acids. The CDR3 protein is CASKNREDTQYF. The CDR3 bases are TGCGCCAGCAAAAACAGGGAAGATACGCAGTATTTT.

The gene calls are TRBV9 and TRBJ2-7, with 8 bases identical to TRBD1. Germline CDR1 reads SGDLS; CDR2 reads YYNGEE. The CDR3 consists of 14 residues. J gave up 3 bases and V 4 bases, and 6 bases lay outside the gene matches. CDR3 bases: TGTGCCAGCAGCCCAGAGACAGGGGACTACGAGCAGTACTTC. Protein: CASSPETGDYEQYF.

This chain joins TRBV4-3 and TRBJ2-1; D is possibly TRBD2 (5 bases). Germline CDR1 reads LGHNA; CDR2 reads YSLEER. This CDR3 has 13 amino acids. Trimming removed 3 bases from V and 9 bases from J, with 12 bases in between. CDR3 nucleotides: TGCGCCAGCAGCCAGTTTCGGGGAACTGAGCAGTTCTTC. Residues: CASSQFRGTEQFF.

This clone rates as medium-sized (0.01 to 0.1%). The chain is built from TRBV28 and TRBJ1-5; weak D call: TRBD1 (5 bases). The germline V gene has CDR1 MDHEN and CDR2 SYDVKM. V was clipped by 1 base and J by 4 bases, with 14 bases between them. The CDR3 covers 16 residues. This chain's CDR3 is CASSLYEMEGNQPQHF. The CDR3 region has the DNA TGTGCCAGCAGTTTATACGAGATGGAGGGGAATCAGCCCCAGCATTTT. Full variable domain (rest looked up from reference TRBV28 and TRBJ1-5): DVKVTQSSRYLVKRTGEKVFLECVQDMDHENMFWYRQDPGLGLRLIYFSYDVKMKEKGDIPEGYSVSREKKERFSLILESASTNQTSMYLCASSLYEMEGNQPQHFGDGTRLSIL.

Notes on this clone: One junction end does not reproduce the germline sequence, and a read error may be involved. V is TRBV7-9 and J is TRBJ2-3; maybe TRBD1 (6 bases). Germline V gene lookup returns CDR1 SEHNR and CDR2 FQNEAQ (reference sequence). This CDR3 is 15 amino acids long. The CDR3 here is CSSSFGAGGTDTQYF. CDR3 sequence (DNA): TGTTCCAGCAGCTTTGGCGCAGGGGGCACAGATACGCAGTATTTT.

The chain recombines TRBV5-4 with TRBJ2-1; TRBD1 aligns across 8 bases. The CDR3 consists of 15 residues. J was trimmed by 7 bases and V by 0 bases; bases with no gene match: 6. Per germline, CDR1 SGHNT and CDR2 YYREEE (reference sequence). The CDR3 DNA reads as TGTGCCAGCAGCTTGGCCAGGGGGCATGGTAATGAGCAGTTCTTC. It is translated as CASSLARGHGNEQFF.

This chain joins TRBV27 and TRBJ2-7; 14 positions match TRBD2. The germline V gene encodes CDR1 MNHEY and CDR2 SMNVEV (reference sequence). The CDR3 totals 17 residues. V gave up 5 bases and J gave up 0 bases; unmatched junction bases: 6. CDR3 protein: CASSVWTSGGPSYEQYF. In DNA form, the CDR3 reads TGTGCCAGCAGTGTCTGGACTAGCGGGGGGCCCTCCTACGAGCAGTACTTC.

This clone has only one observation. The chain combines TRBV11-2 with TRBJ2-7; the D gene is possibly TRBD1 (5 bases). V lost 7 bases, J lost 0 bases, and 13 bases lay in between. This CDR3 is built from 14 residues. CDR1 is SGHAT, CDR2 FQNNGV, per germline. For the CDR3, the DNA is TGTGCCAGCAAAGCCGCAGGGCTCTCCTACGAGCAGTACTTC. Translation: CASKAAGLSYEQYF.

The chain joins TRBV15 to TRBJ2-7; TRBD2 matches at 13 bases. CDR1 is LNHNV, CDR2 YYDKDF, per germline (reference sequence). This CDR3 comprises 16 residues. After removal of 3 bases from V and 5 bases from J, the junction contained 7 bases not matched to a gene. The CDR3 spells CATSSPTSGRVHEQYF. As DNA, the CDR3 is TGTGCCACCAGCAGTCCTACTAGCGGGAGGGTCCACGAGCAGTACTTC.